The sequence of this TCR beta chain was determined in a study of neurological immune-mediated disorders. General study findings and limits: Sharing of CDR3 amino acid sequences among expanded clones across subjects was absent, suggesting private repertoires in all groups.

On this clonotype itself: Its antigen is as yet unknown.

With 10-nucleotide random UMIs included, cDNA was synthesized by 5'RACE. Sequencing of 15-18 subjects in each run yielded over 170 million TCR-beta sequences. MiXCR, run by TCRdb on the 5' RACE reads, gives a single entry per CDR3 protein. The sample lists approximately 58,000 distinct CDR3 sequences; about an eighth were seen once. Between the trimmed V and J ends, which lost 2 bases and 0 bases, there was a span of 7 bases. This CDR3 is built from 15 residues. Sequenced input: PBMCs. The chain joins TRBV12-3 or TRBV12-4 to TRBJ2-2; no clear D gene. The TCR was taken from a man in his 60s in good health. CDR3 DNA: TGTGCCAGCAGTTTAAGAACGGCGAACACCGGGGAGCTGTTTTTT. Its translation is CASSLRTANTGELFF.